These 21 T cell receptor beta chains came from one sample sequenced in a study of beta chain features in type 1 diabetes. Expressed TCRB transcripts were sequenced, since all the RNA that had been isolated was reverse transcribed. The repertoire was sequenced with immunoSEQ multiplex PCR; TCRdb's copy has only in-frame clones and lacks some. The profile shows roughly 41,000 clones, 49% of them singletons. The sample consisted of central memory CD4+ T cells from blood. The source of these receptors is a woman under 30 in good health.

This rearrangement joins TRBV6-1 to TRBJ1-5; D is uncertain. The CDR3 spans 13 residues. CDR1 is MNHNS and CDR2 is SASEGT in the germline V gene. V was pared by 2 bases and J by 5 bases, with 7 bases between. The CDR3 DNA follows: TGTGCCAGCAGTGAAAGGGAGGATCAGCCCCAGCATTTT. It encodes CASSEREDQPQHF.

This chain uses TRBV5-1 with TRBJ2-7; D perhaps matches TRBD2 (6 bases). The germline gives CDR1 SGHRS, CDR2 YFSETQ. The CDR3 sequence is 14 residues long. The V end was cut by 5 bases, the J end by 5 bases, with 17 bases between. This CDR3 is CASSRREAPDEQYF. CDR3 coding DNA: TGCGCCAGCAGTAGGAGGGAGGCCCCGGACGAGCAGTACTTC.

CDR3 coding DNA: TGTGCCAGCAGCTTATCTAATGAAGCCTACAATGAGCAGTTCTTC. Amino acids: CASSLSNEAYNEQFF. The chain couples TRBV11-3 to TRBJ2-1; D gene ambiguous. CDR3 length: 15 amino acids. V was shortened by 2 bases and J by 2 bases, with 10 bases between the two germline ends. CDR1 and CDR2 from the germline V gene are SGHNT and YENEEA.

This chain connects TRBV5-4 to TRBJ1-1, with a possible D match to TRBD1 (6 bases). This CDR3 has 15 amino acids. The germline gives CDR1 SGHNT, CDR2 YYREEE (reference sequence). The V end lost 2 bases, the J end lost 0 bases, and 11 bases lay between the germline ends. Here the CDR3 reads CASSFRGPLNTEAFF. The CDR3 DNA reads TGTGCCAGCAGCTTCAGGGGACCTCTGAACACTGAAGCTTTCTTT.

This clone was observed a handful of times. CDR3 sequence (DNA): TGTGCCAGTAGTGCAACTCGGGACAGAAGAAAATCAGGAAACACCGGGGAGCTGTTTTTT. It specifies CASSATRDRRKSGNTGELFF. The chain employs TRBV19 and TRBJ2-2, with 7 bases fitting TRBD1. Germline-derived CDR1 and CDR2 are LNHDA and SQIVND (reference sequence). The junction had 20 bases not matched to a gene; V was cut back by 5 bases and J by 2 bases. The length of the CDR3 is 20 residues.

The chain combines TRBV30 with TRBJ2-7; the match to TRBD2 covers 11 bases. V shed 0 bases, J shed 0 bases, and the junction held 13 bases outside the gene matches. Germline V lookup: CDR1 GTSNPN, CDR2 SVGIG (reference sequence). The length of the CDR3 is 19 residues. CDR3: CAWSVQKLAGELSSYEQYF. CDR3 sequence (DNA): TGTGCCTGGAGTGTACAGAAACTAGCGGGAGAACTGAGCTCCTACGAGCAGTACTTC.

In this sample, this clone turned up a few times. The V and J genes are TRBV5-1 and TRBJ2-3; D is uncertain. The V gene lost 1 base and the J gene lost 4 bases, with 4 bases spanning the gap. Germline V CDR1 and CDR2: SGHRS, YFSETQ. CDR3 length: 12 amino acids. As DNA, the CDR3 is TGCGCCAGCAGCTTGAGCGCAGATACGCAGTATTTT. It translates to CASSLSADTQYF.

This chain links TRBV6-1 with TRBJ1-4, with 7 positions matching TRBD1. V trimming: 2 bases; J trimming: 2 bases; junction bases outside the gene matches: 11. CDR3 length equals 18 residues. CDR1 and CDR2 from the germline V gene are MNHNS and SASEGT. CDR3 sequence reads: CASSERGRGFATNEKLFF. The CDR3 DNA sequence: TGTGCCAGCAGTGAACGAGGCAGGGGGTTTGCGACTAATGAAAAACTGTTTTTT.

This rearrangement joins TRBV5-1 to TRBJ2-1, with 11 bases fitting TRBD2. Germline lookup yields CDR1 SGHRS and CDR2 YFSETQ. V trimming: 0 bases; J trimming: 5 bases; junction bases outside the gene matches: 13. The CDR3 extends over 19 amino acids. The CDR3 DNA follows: TGCGCCAGCAGCTTGGGACTAGCGGGACGAGGGTGGGCACACAATGAGCAGTTCTTC. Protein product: CASSLGLAGRGWAHNEQFF.

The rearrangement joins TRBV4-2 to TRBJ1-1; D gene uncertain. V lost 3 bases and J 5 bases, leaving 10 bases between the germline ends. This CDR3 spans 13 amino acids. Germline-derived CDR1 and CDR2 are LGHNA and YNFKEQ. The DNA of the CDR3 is TGTGCCAGCAGCCAGGGCACCCGAACTGAAGCTTTCTTT. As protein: CASSQGTRTEAFF.

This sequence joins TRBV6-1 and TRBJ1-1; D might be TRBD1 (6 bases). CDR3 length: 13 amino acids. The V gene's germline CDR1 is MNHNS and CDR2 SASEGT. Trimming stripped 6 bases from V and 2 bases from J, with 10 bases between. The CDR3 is CASSAQGNTEAFF. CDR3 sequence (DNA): TGTGCCAGCAGCGCACAGGGAAACACTGAAGCTTTCTTT.

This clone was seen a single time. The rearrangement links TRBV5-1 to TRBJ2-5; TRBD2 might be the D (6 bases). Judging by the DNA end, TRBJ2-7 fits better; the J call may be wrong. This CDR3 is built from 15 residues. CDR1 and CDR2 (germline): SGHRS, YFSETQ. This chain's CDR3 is CASSPLGGVSYEQYF. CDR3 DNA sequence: TGCGCCAGCAGCCCCCTCGGAGGGGTATCCTACGAGCAGTACTTC.

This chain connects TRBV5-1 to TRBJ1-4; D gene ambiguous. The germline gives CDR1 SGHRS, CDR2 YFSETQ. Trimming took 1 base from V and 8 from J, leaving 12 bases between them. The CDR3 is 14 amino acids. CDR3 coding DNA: TGCGCCAGCAGCTTGTCCAGGTCGGAAGAAAAACTGTTTTTT. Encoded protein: CASSLSRSEEKLFF.

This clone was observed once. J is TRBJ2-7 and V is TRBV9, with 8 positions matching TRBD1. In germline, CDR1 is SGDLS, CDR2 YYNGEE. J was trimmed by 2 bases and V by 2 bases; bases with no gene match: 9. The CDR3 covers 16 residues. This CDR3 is CASSVPGDRGPYEQYF. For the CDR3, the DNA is TGTGCCAGCAGCGTGCCCGGAGACAGGGGTCCCTACGAGCAGTACTTC.

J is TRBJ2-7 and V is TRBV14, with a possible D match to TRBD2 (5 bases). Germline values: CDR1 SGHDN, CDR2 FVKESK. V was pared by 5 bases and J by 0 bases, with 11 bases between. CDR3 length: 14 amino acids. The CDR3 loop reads CASSFGGSSYEQYF. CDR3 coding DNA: TGTGCCAGCAGCTTCGGTGGGAGCTCCTACGAGCAGTACTTC.

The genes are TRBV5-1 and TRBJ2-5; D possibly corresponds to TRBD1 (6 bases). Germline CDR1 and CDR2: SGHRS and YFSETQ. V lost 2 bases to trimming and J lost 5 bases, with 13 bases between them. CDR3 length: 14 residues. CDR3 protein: CASSFPGATETQYF. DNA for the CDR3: TGCGCCAGCAGCTTTCCAGGGGCAACGGAGACCCAGTACTTC.

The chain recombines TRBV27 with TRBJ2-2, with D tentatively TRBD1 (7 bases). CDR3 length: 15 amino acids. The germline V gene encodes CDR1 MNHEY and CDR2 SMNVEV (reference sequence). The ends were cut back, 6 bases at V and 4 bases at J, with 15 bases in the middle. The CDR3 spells CASREGARVTGELFF. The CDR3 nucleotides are TGTGCCAGCAGGGAGGGGGCGCGGGTCACCGGGGAGCTGTTTTTT.

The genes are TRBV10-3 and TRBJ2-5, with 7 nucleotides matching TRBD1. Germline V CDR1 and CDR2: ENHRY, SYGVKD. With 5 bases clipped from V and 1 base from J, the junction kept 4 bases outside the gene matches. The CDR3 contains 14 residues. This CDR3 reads CAISSDRVQETQYF. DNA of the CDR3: TGTGCCATCAGTTCAGACAGGGTCCAAGAGACCCAGTACTTC.

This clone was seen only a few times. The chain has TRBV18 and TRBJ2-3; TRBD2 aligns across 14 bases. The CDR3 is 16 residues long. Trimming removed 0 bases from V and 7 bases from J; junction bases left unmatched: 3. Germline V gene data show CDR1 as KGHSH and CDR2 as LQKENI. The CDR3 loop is CASSPPTSGRANTQYF. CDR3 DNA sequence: TGTGCCAGCTCACCACCGACTAGCGGGAGGGCGAATACGCAGTATTTT.

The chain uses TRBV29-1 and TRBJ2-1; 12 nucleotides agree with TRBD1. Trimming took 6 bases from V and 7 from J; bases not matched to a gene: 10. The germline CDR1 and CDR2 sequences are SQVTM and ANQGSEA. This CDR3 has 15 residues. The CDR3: CSVTGQGAPGNEQFF. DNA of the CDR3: TGCAGCGTCACGGGACAGGGGGCGCCGGGTAATGAGCAGTTCTTC.

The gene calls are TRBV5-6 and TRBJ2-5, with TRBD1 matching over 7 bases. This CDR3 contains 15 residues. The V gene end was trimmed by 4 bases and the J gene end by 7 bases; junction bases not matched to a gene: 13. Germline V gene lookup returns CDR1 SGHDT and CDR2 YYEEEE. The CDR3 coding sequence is TGTGCCAGCAGCGCGTCCAGACAGGGCAAGGCGACCCAGTACTTC. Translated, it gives CASSASRQGKATQYF.